This passage covers 28 T cell receptor beta chains from one sample sequenced in a study of regulatory T cells in long-lasting Graves disease. The time point denotes: newly diagnosed GD, antithyroid drugs for less than 3 months. Preparation of the TCR library used RNA extracted from PBMCs. CDR3-region Arm-PCR and iRepertoire HTBI primers produced the TCR beta libraries. MiXCR, run by TCRdb on the multiplex PCR reads, gives a single entry per CDR3 protein. The table has about 450,000 distinct CDR3 sequences, roughly 15% seen once. The same sample was also used in a study of T cells in Graves' hyperthyroidism and ophthalmopathy.

The sample consisted of peripheral blood mononuclear cells (PBMCs), taken at new diagnosis, from a patient treated with antithyroid drugs. The receptor set was obtained from a woman in her forties or fifties with Graves disease.

The sample holds many counts of this clonotype. The chain couples TRBV28 to TRBJ2-7; TRBD1 aligns across 9 bases. This CDR3 is 14 amino acids long. Looked up from germline, CDR1 is MDHEN and CDR2 is SYDVKM. The V segment lost 8 bases and the J segment 1 base; nucleotides outside the gene matches: 6. The CDR3 region has the DNA TGTGCCAGCGGATCCGGGACAGGGTCCTACGAGCAGTACTTC. This encodes CASGSGTGSYEQYF.

In its sample, this clonotype was seen many times. This chain links TRBV5-6 with TRBJ1-6, with D possibly TRBD1 on 6 matching bases. Trimming left V 4 bases short and J 8 bases short, with 10 bases between. Germline V CDR1 and CDR2: SGHDT, YYEEEE. The CDR3 spans 13 residues. CDR3 DNA sequence: TGTGCCAGCAGCCGGACAGCCTATTCACCCCTCCACTTT. This codes for CASSRTAYSPLHF.

This clonotype was found many times. V gene TRBV5-1 combines with J gene TRBJ1-1; D may be TRBD1 (5 bases). The CDR3 has 15 amino acids. CDR1 SGHRS and CDR2 YFSETQ come from the germline V gene. Trimming left V 5 bases short and J 1 base short, with 15 bases between. The CDR3 protein is CASSLAGTWNTEAFF. The CDR3 DNA is TGCGCCAGCAGTCTCGCCGGGACTTGGAACACTGAAGCTTTCTTT.

This clonotype was seen only a few times. At one of its ends the junction is not consistent with the germline gene, which may arise from a read error. This chain connects TRBV6-9 to TRBJ2-5; a possible D gene is TRBD1 (6 bases). Per the germline V gene, CDR1 is MNHGY and CDR2 is SVAAGI. The CDR3 is made up of 14 amino acids. CDR3 residues: CASSEQGRGETQYF. CDR3 nucleotide sequence: TGCGCCAGCAGCGAACAGGGACGCGGGGAGACCCAGTACTTC.

This clonotype was seen a few times. The CDR3 nucleotides are TGTGCCAGCAGCTTGGCCGGGACAGGGGGTGAAAAACTGTTTTTT. It translates to CASSLAGTGGEKLFF. The rearrangement uses TRBV5-6 and TRBJ1-4; 11 bases match TRBD1. Germline assignment: CDR1 SGHDT and CDR2 YYEEEE. The junction had 2 bases not matched to a gene; V was cut back by 0 bases and J by 7 bases. This CDR3 is 15 amino acids long.

This clonotype has at least ten counts. V is TRBV5-1 and J is TRBJ2-1, with 8 bases fitting TRBD2. This CDR3 contains 16 residues. Germline V gene data show CDR1 as SGHRS and CDR2 as YFSETQ. The ends lost 6 bases at V and 4 bases at J; junction bases unmatched: 12. CDR3 sequence: CASTVGSSGLYNEQFF. The DNA for the CDR3 is TGCGCCAGCACCGTGGGGTCTAGCGGGCTATACAATGAGCAGTTCTTC.

This clonotype was counted between two and nine times. The chain joins TRBV7-3 to TRBJ2-2; 10 bases line up with TRBD1. This CDR3 has 16 residues. J was trimmed by 5 bases and V by 2 bases; bases with no gene match: 5. Germline-derived CDR1 and CDR2 are SGHTA and FQGTGA. The DNA of the CDR3 is TGTGCCAGCAGCTTATCCCGGGACAGGGGAACCGGGGAGCTGTTTTTT. Protein product: CASSLSRDRGTGELFF.

The chain employs TRBV4-2 and TRBJ1-1; TRBD1 aligns across 9 bases. Germline CDR1 and CDR2: LGHNA and YNFKEQ. V shed 7 bases and J 5 bases; nucleotides not matched to a gene: 5. The CDR3 sequence is 13 residues long. The CDR3 DNA reads TGTGCCAGCAAACAGGGGGCATTTACTGAAGCTTTCTTT. Translation gives CASKQGAFTEAFF.

This clonotype was recorded at least ten times. The chain links TRBV28 to TRBJ2-7; perhaps TRBD1 as D (6 bases). This CDR3 has 14 residues. CDR1 is MDHEN, CDR2 SYDVKM, per germline. Trimming shortened V by 5 bases and J by 0 bases, and 11 bases separated the two germline ends. CDR3 DNA sequence: TGTGCCAGCAGTACAGGGTGGGGCTCCTACGAGCAGTACTTC. This sequence encodes CASSTGWGSYEQYF.

V is TRBV3-1 and J is TRBJ1-4, with D perhaps TRBD1 (6 bases). This CDR3 has 16 residues. V was clipped by 1 base and J by 6 bases, with 15 bases between them. Germline V gene sequence: CDR1 LGHDT, CDR2 YNNKEL (reference sequence). CDR3 residues: CASSQGGQGFDEKLFF. The CDR3 coding sequence is TGTGCCAGCAGCCAAGGGGGGCAGGGCTTTGATGAAAAACTGTTTTTT.

This chain connects TRBV20-1 to TRBJ1-2, with 7 bases aligning to TRBD1. CDR1 is DFQATT, CDR2 SNEGSKA, per germline (reference sequence). The CDR3 runs 13 residues. V shed 2 bases, J shed 8 bases, and the junction held 8 bases outside the gene matches. The CDR3, as DNA: TGCAGTGCTAGAAAAGGGGGCGCGTTAGGCTACACCTTC. It yields the protein CSARKGGALGYTF.

The rearrangement joins TRBV28 to TRBJ1-3; D uncertain. Per germline, CDR1 MDHEN and CDR2 SYDVKM. This CDR3 spans 14 amino acids. The germline V and J ends were trimmed by 5 bases and 0 bases, with 8 bases remaining between them. The CDR3 bases are TGTGCCAGCAGTCCCCCTATCTCTGGAAACACCATATATTTT. Translated, it gives CASSPPISGNTIYF. Looking up the rest from reference TRBV28 and TRBJ1-3 gives the full variable domain: DVKVTQSSRYLVKRTGEKVFLECVQDMDHENMFWYRQDPGLGLRLIYFSYDVKMKEKGDIPEGYSVSREKKERFSLILESASTNQTSMYLCASSPPISGNTIYFGEGSWLTVV.

This clonotype has ten or more counts. The chain joins TRBV20-1 to TRBJ2-3; 11 bases line up with TRBD2. Germline CDR1 DFQATT, CDR2 SNEGSKA (reference sequence). The CDR3 length is 15 residues. The ends lost 6 bases at V and 3 bases at J; junction bases unmatched: 8. The CDR3 nucleotides are TGCAGTGCCCGAACTAGCGGGAGTTGGACAGATACGCAGTATTTT. It encodes CSARTSGSWTDTQYF.

This chain links TRBV20-1 with TRBJ1-5; D call uncertain. The V gene lost 6 bases and the J gene lost 0 bases, with 9 bases spanning the gap. Germline CDR1 is DFQATT and CDR2 is SNEGSKA (reference sequence). There are 13 residues in the CDR3. CDR3 nucleotide sequence: TGCAGTGCCCTACGACATAGCAATCAGCCCCAGCATTTT. Amino acid sequence: CSALRHSNQPQHF.

As regards this clonotype: A much larger clone differs from this one at a single base, so this may be a read error. This chain connects TRBV28 to TRBJ1-2, with 7 bases identical to TRBD1. CDR3 length: 15 residues. Germline V gene sequence: CDR1 MDHEN, CDR2 SYDVKM. The CDR3 sequence: CASRPSVGGLGGHTF. The CDR3 DNA is TGTGCCAGCAGGCCTTCTGTAGGGGGCTTGGGTGGCCACACCTTC.

This clonotype was recorded a few times. This chain connects TRBV10-3 to TRBJ1-2; tentatively, D is TRBD1 (6 bases). V shed 3 bases and J shed 4 bases, with 9 bases lying between them. The CDR3 extends over 13 amino acids. CDR1 is ENHRY and CDR2 is SYGVKD in the germline V gene. The CDR3: CAISEEGVYGYTF. The CDR3 DNA is TGTGCCATCAGTGAAGAGGGGGTCTATGGCTACACCTTC.

CDR3 loop: CASSATGAGGETQYF. In nucleotides, the CDR3 is TGCGCCAGCAGCGCCACCGGAGCGGGAGGAGAGACCCAGTACTTC. V is TRBV5-1 and J is TRBJ2-1, with 9 positions matching TRBD2. The J call could be wrong; TRBJ2-5 is a better fit for the DNA end. Germline assignment: CDR1 SGHRS and CDR2 YFSETQ. CDR3 size: 15 residues.

The chain couples TRBV4-2 to TRBJ2-6; 7 nucleotides align to TRBD2. The CDR3 is 17 residues long. Per the germline V gene, CDR1 is LGHNA and CDR2 is YNFKEQ. V lost 0 bases and J lost 0; bases outside the gene matches: 2. The CDR3, as DNA: TGTGCCAGCAGCCAAGACGGGAGGAGCTCTGGGGCCAACGTCCTGACTTTC. Protein sequence: CASSQDGRSSGANVLTF.

This clonotype has a count of ten or more. This chain links TRBV27 with TRBJ2-7, with 7 bases lining up with TRBD2. Trimming at V came to 2 bases and at J to 1 base, leaving 2 bases not matched to a gene. The CDR3 runs to 14 residues. CDR1 MNHEY and CDR2 SMNVEV come from the germline V gene (reference sequence). This chain's CDR3 is CASSLAGESYEQYF. CDR3 bases: TGTGCCAGCAGTTTAGCGGGAGAGTCCTACGAGCAGTACTTC.

The chain recombines TRBV3-1 with TRBJ2-3; D call uncertain. V lost 2 bases, J lost 3 bases, and 6 bases lay in between. Germline V gene sequence: CDR1 LGHDT, CDR2 YNNKEL (reference sequence). The CDR3 extends over 13 amino acids. The CDR3 DNA reads as TGTGCCAGCAGCCAAAGATTAACAGATACGCAGTATTTT. Its protein is CASSQRLTDTQYF.

This clonotype has ten or more counts. The CDR3 here is CASREQVGSNQPQHF. The CDR3 nucleotides read TGTGCCAGCAGGGAACAGGTTGGCAGCAATCAGCCCCAGCATTTT. The chain couples TRBV6-1 to TRBJ1-5; D might be TRBD1 (5 bases). The CDR3 spans 15 residues. Germline V gene data show CDR1 as MNHNS and CDR2 as SASEGT. V lost 6 bases and J 1 base, leaving 13 bases between the germline ends.

This clonotype occurred many times. The rearrangement joins TRBV27 to TRBJ2-2; D is possibly TRBD1 (7 bases). This CDR3 comprises 21 residues. Per germline, CDR1 MNHEY and CDR2 SMNVEV (reference sequence). V lost 2 bases to trimming and J lost 0 bases, with 25 bases between them. This chain's CDR3 is CASSLIGYAGQPDSNTGELFF. CDR3 nucleotides: TGTGCCAGCAGTTTAATTGGCTATGCGGGACAGCCTGATTCGAACACCGGGGAGCTGTTTTTT.

This clonotype was observed at least ten times. The chain is built from TRBV7-6 and TRBJ2-1, with a weak D call TRBD2 (5 bases). The germline CDR1 and CDR2 sequences are SGHVS and FNYEAQ. This CDR3 region has 17 residues. V was pared by 1 base and J by 6 bases, with 19 bases between. The CDR3 region has the DNA TGTGCCAGCAGCTTAGAGCCGACACGAACTAGAACCAATGAGCAGTTCTTC. It translates to CASSLEPTRTRTNEQFF.

This clonotype was counted between two and nine times. The genes are TRBV7-9 and TRBJ2-2; D uncertain. There are 14 residues in the CDR3. Germline CDR1 SEHNR, CDR2 FQNEAQ (reference sequence). V was cut by 2 bases and J by 8 bases, with 12 bases left in between. This CDR3 is CASSLPSGSGELFF. As DNA, the CDR3 is TGTGCCAGCAGCTTACCTTCGGGTTCGGGGGAGCTGTTTTTT.

The sample holds many counts of this clonotype. J is TRBJ2-1 and V is TRBV28, with 9 bases fitting TRBD1. The junction had 8 bases not matched to a gene; V was cut back by 4 bases and J by 7 bases. Germline CDR1 MDHEN, CDR2 SYDVKM. There are 15 residues in the CDR3. The CDR3 bases are TGTGCCAGCAGTTCGACAGGGGGGGGGAGGAATGAGCAGTTCTTC. Translation: CASSSTGGGRNEQFF.

In its sample, this clonotype was seen many times. The CDR3 spells CASSHRTGDGYTF. The CDR3 region has the DNA TGTGCCAGCAGCCACCGGACAGGGGATGGCTACACCTTC. The chain joins TRBV3-1 to TRBJ1-2, with 9 bases that match TRBD1. V shed 3 bases and J 6 bases; nucleotides not matched to a gene: 2. CDR1 and CDR2 (germline): LGHDT, YNNKEL (reference sequence). The CDR3 sequence is 13 residues long.

This clonotype was seen repeatedly, ten times or more. The chain has TRBV28 and TRBJ2-1; TRBD2 aligns across 12 bases. This CDR3 contains 16 residues. V trimming: 3 bases; J trimming: 6 bases; junction bases outside the gene matches: 6. Looked up from germline, CDR1 is MDHEN and CDR2 is SYDVKM. The CDR3 loop reads CASSLGLTSGSNEQFF. CDR3 nucleotide sequence: TGTGCCAGCAGTTTGGGGCTGACTAGCGGGAGCAATGAGCAGTTCTTC.

This clonotype was counted a few times. V gene TRBV13 combines with J gene TRBJ2-7, with 9 bases that match TRBD1. The germline CDR1 and CDR2 sequences are PRHDT and FYEKMQ (reference sequence). The CDR3 loop spans 15 amino acids. Trimming removed 4 bases from V and 2 bases from J; junction bases left unmatched: 6. The chain's CDR3 is CASSSDRGRAYEQYF. The CDR3 DNA sequence: TGTGCCAGCAGCTCGGACAGGGGAAGGGCCTACGAGCAGTACTTC. The whole variable domain, remainder taken from reference TRBV13 and TRBJ2-7, is AAGVIQSPRHLIKEKRETATLKCYPIPRHDTVYWYQQGPGQDPQFLISFYEKMQSDKGSIPDRFSAQQFSDYHSELNMSSLELGDSALYFCASSSDRGRAYEQYFGPGTRLTVT.